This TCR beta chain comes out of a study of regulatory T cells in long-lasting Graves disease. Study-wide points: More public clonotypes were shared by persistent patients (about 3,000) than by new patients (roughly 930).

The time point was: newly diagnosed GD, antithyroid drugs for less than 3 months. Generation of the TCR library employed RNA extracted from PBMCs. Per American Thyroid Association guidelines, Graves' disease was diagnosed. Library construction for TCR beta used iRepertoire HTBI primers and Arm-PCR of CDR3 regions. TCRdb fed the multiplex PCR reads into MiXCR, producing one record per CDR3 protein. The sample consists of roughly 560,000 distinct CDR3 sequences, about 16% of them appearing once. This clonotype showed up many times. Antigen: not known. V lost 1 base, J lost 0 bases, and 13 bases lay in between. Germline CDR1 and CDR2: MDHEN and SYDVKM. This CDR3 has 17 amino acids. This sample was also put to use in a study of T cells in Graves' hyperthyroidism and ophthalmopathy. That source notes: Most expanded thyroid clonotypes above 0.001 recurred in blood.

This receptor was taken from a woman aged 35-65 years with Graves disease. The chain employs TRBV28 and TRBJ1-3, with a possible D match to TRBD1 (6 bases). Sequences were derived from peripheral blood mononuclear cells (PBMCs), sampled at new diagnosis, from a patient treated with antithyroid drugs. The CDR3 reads CASSLLSGALSGNTIYF. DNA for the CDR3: TGTGCCAGCAGTTTATTATCAGGGGCTCTCTCTGGAAACACCATATATTTT.